The 28 T cell receptor beta chains given below trace back to one sample, sequenced in a study of neurological immune-mediated disorders. TCRdb recomputed calls from the 5' RACE reads with MiXCR, one row per CDR3 protein. This table holds roughly 60,000 distinct CDR3 sequences, under 5% found once. The material sequenced was PBMCs. The receptors were sampled from a woman in her forties or fifties with multiple sclerosis.

This clonotype was detected ten times or more. The chain uses TRBV5-1 and TRBJ1-5; no reliable D call. V dropped 3 bases and J dropped 0 bases, with 7 bases sitting between them. The CDR3 runs to 14 residues. CDR1 SGHRS and CDR2 YFSETQ come from the germline V gene. The chain's CDR3 is CASSSGGSNQPQHF. In DNA form, the CDR3 reads TGCGCCAGCAGCTCGGGAGGTAGCAATCAGCCCCAGCATTTT.

This clonotype appeared many times. The chain carries TRBV5-1 and TRBJ2-5; 9 nucleotides line up with TRBD1. CDR3 length: 15 amino acids. CDR1 and CDR2 (germline): SGHRS, YFSETQ. V lost 6 bases and J lost 2; bases outside the gene matches: 8. DNA of the CDR3: TGCGCCAGCAAGACGGACAGGGGATCGCAAGAGACCCAGTACTTC. Translating it yields CASKTDRGSQETQYF.

This clonotype was counted at least ten times. The genes are TRBV7-2 and TRBJ2-3; 8 bases are a match to TRBD1. Germline CDR1 SGHTA, CDR2 FQGNSA. The CDR3 contains 16 residues. V lost 1 base and J lost 8; bases outside the gene matches: 11. This chain's CDR3 is CASSLDDASQGATQYF. The DNA of the CDR3 is TGTGCCAGCAGCTTAGACGACGCCTCCCAGGGGGCTACGCAGTATTTT.

This clonotype was detected ten times or more. The chain recombines TRBV7-2 with TRBJ2-1; D is unclear. Germline loops: CDR1 SGHTA, CDR2 FQGNSA. The CDR3 is 13 amino acids. Trimming took off 4 bases at V and 13 bases at J, with 17 bases between the two ends. CDR3 protein: CASSSYSTGNQFF. The CDR3 nucleotides are TGTGCCAGCAGCTCCTATAGTACCGGAAACCAGTTCTTC.

There are many counts of this clonotype. The J gene is TRBJ1-2, the V gene TRBV7-9; no reliable D call. V dropped 4 bases and J dropped 3 bases, with 6 bases sitting between them. Germline-derived CDR1 and CDR2 are SEHNR and FQNEAQ (reference sequence). The CDR3 is made up of 12 amino acids. CDR3 in DNA: TGTGCCAGCAGCTCAGGAGACTATGGCTACACCTTC. The encoded protein is CASSSGDYGYTF.

This clonotype was seen ten or more times. One end of the junction fails to match germline, which may point to a read error. The rearrangement joins TRBV7-7 to TRBJ2-2; a possible D gene is TRBD2 (5 bases). Germline CDR1 reads SSHAT; CDR2 reads FNYEAQ (reference sequence). This CDR3 has 14 amino acids. The DNA of the CDR3 is TGTGCTAGCAGCTCCTTAGACCGGGGCGGGGAGCTGTTTTTT. Its protein is CASSSLDRGGELFF.

This clonotype came up a few times. V usage is TRBV10-3 and J usage is TRBJ2-3, with 12 nucleotides matching TRBD2. With V trimmed by 10 bases and J by 2 bases, 13 bases remained unmatched. Germline lookup yields CDR1 ENHRY and CDR2 SYGVKD. The CDR3 spans 17 residues. For the CDR3, the DNA is TGTGCCAGTACACTAGCGGGGGGTCGCTCGCTCACAGATACGCAGTATTTT. Its protein product is CASTLAGGRSLTDTQYF.

This clonotype was seen ten or more times. The chain recombines TRBV7-9 with TRBJ2-5; D is possibly TRBD2 (6 bases). The V gene's germline CDR1 is SEHNR and CDR2 FQNEAQ (reference sequence). V lost 2 bases, J lost 5 bases, and 12 bases lay in between. CDR3 size: 14 residues. Here the CDR3 DNA reads TGTGCCAGCAGCTTAAGAAACGCGGGGGAGACCCAGTACTTC. It encodes CASSLRNAGETQYF.

Points on this clonotype: This sequence may be a read error, since a much larger clone differs from it by one base. This chain uses TRBV6-1 with TRBJ1-5; D is possibly TRBD1 (5 bases). This CDR3 is 13 amino acids long. CDR1 and CDR2 from the germline V gene are MNHNS and SASEGT. Here the CDR3 reads CASVWRDGQPQNF. Here the CDR3 DNA reads TGTGCCAGCGTTTGGAGGGACGGTCAGCCCCAGAATTTT.

In its sample, this clonotype was seen many times. The rearrangement links TRBV7-2 to TRBJ2-1; D is uncertain. In germline, CDR1 is SGHTA, CDR2 FQGNSA. This CDR3 region has 14 residues. V lost 5 bases to trimming and J lost 3 bases, with 11 bases between them. The CDR3 nucleotides read TGTGCCAGCAGCACTGGAGTGGGCTACAATGAGCAGTTCTTC. Its protein is CASSTGVGYNEQFF.

This clonotype has a count of ten or more. V gene TRBV4-3 combines with J gene TRBJ1-5; D gene uncertain. The CDR3 contains 15 residues. Trimming left V 0 bases short and J 0 bases short, with 6 bases between. Germline CDR1 is LGHNA and CDR2 is YSLEER. The CDR3 reads CASSQEGYSNQPQHF. CDR3 sequence (DNA): TGCGCCAGCAGCCAAGAGGGTTATAGCAATCAGCCCCAGCATTTT.

The chain is built from TRBV7-2 and TRBJ1-5, with no clear D. CDR1 and CDR2 (germline): SGHTA, FQGNSA. CDR3 length: 14 residues. V lost 1 base, J lost 4 bases, and 8 bases lay in between. The CDR3 sequence: CASSLDRKNQPQHF. CDR3 sequence (DNA): TGTGCCAGCAGCTTAGATCGGAAGAATCAGCCCCAGCATTTT.

This clonotype occurred many times. The chain links TRBV10-3 to TRBJ2-6; possibly TRBD2 for D (6 bases). Germline assignment: CDR1 ENHRY and CDR2 SYGVKD. The CDR3 has 14 residues. V was pared by 0 bases and J by 12 bases, with 12 bases between. DNA of the CDR3: TGTGCCATCAGTGAGTCGAGTGGAGGGATCGTCCTGACTTTC. It codes for CAISESSGGIVLTF.

This clonotype was detected many times. The gene calls are TRBV25-1 and TRBJ1-6; 9 bases fit TRBD1. The CDR3 totals 13 residues. With V trimmed by 6 bases and J by 17 bases, 11 bases remained unmatched. Looked up from germline, CDR1 is MGHDK and CDR2 is SYGVNS. CDR3 region: CASSTTGGHGVHF. The CDR3 DNA sequence: TGTGCCAGCAGCACCACAGGGGGCCACGGCGTCCACTTT.

This clonotype was recorded many times. The limits of the CDR3 on the DNA are not certain, so only TCRdb's listed CDR3 is given. The CDR3 loop reads CASNKDILETQYF. J is TRBJ2-5 and V is TRBV7-9. The germline V gene encodes CDR1 SEHNR and CDR2 FQNEAQ (reference sequence). A total of 13 residues make up the CDR3, ends included.

This sequence joins TRBV5-1 and TRBJ2-7; no definite D call. Germline CDR1 SGHRS, CDR2 YFSETQ. The CDR3 runs 15 residues. Trimming cost V 4 bases and J 5 bases, with 19 bases left between them. The CDR3: CASSRPGIKNHEQYF. CDR3 DNA sequence: TGCGCCAGCAGCCGGCCGGGTATTAAAAACCACGAGCAGTACTTC. The whole variable domain, filled in from reference TRBV5-1 and TRBJ2-7, reads KAGVTQTPRYLIKTRGQQVTLSCSPISGHRSVSWYQQTPGQGLQFLFEYFSETQRNKGNFPGRFSGRQFSNSRSEMNVSTLELGDSALYLCASSRPGIKNHEQYFGPGTRLTVT.

This clonotype has a count of ten or more. The chain employs TRBV5-1 and TRBJ2-4; maybe TRBD2 (5 bases). V dropped 4 bases and J dropped 6 bases, with 20 bases sitting between them. The CDR3 runs 16 residues. Looked up from germline, CDR1 is SGHRS and CDR2 is YFSETQ. The CDR3, as DNA: TGCGCCAGCAGCCCCCCCGGACTGTCAGAAAGAAACATTCAGTACTTC. Residues: CASSPPGLSERNIQYF.

This clonotype came up many times. The chain links TRBV7-9 to TRBJ2-7; D gene uncertain. The CDR3 runs 13 residues. Germline V gene data show CDR1 as SEHNR and CDR2 as FQNEAQ (reference sequence). Trimming took off 5 bases at V and 3 bases at J, with 11 bases between the two ends. The CDR3 coding sequence is TGTGCCAGCAGCCCCGCAGTCAACTACGAGCAGTACTTC. Its protein product is CASSPAVNYEQYF.

This clonotype was picked up many times. The chain combines TRBV5-1 with TRBJ2-5; 11 nucleotides match TRBD2. Germline loops: CDR1 SGHRS, CDR2 YFSETQ. Unmatched junction bases numbered 2, after V lost 0 bases and J lost 4 bases. This CDR3 is built from 15 residues. DNA of the CDR3: TGCGCCAGCAGCTTGGAACTAGCGGGGGCAGAGACCCAGTACTTC. Amino acids: CASSLELAGAETQYF.

Details on this clonotype: A much larger clone is a single base away; this may be a read error. The chain links TRBV4-3 to TRBJ1-2; D uncertain. This CDR3 is built from 14 residues. The V gene's germline CDR1 is LGHNA and CDR2 YSLEER. Trimming removed 4 bases at V and 7 bases at J, with 16 bases between. The chain's CDR3 is CASSPMGKEIGYTF. The CDR3 DNA sequence: TGCGCCAGCAGCCCAATGGGAAAGGAGATTGGCTACACCTTC.

This clonotype was seen ten or more times. This chain connects TRBV27 to TRBJ2-3; D not resolved. The CDR3 sequence is 13 residues long. Germline V CDR1 and CDR2: MNHEY, SMNVEV (reference sequence). Deletions cut 4 bases from V and 2 bases from J, with 7 bases between. Here the CDR3 reads CASSSHNTDTQYF. The CDR3 nucleotides are TGTGCCAGCAGTTCACACAACACAGATACGCAGTATTTT.

This clonotype was seen at least ten times. The chain is built from TRBV3-1 and TRBJ2-3; no clear D. Between the trimmed V and J ends, which lost 5 bases and 1 base, there was a span of 16 bases. The germline V gene has CDR1 LGHDT and CDR2 YNNKEL (reference sequence). The CDR3 spans 16 residues. As DNA, the CDR3 is TGTGCCAGCAGCACCCGGACGTTCGAAGGCACAGATACGCAGTATTTT. Translation: CASSTRTFEGTDTQYF.

The rearrangement links TRBV5-6 to TRBJ2-3; 7 bases match TRBD2. V dropped 4 bases and J dropped 4; count of bases not matched to a gene: 9. This CDR3 is 15 amino acids long. Germline-derived CDR1 and CDR2 are SGHDT and YYEEEE. The CDR3 DNA is TGTGCCAGCAGCCTCCGGTCGGGGGGACCAGATACGCAGTATTTT. Its translation is CASSLRSGGPDTQYF.

A few counts support this clonotype. The chain uses TRBV5-1 and TRBJ2-7; 13 bases map to TRBD2. Germline CDR1 reads SGHRS; CDR2 reads YFSETQ. This CDR3 is 15 amino acids long. V was clipped by 4 bases and J by 4 bases; unmatched bases: 5. This chain's CDR3 is CASSDGLAGEYEQYF. CDR3 nucleotides: TGCGCCAGCAGCGACGGACTAGCGGGGGAGTACGAGCAGTACTTC.

This clonotype was found many times. The genes are TRBV5-1 and TRBJ2-2, with 10 positions matching TRBD1. With V trimmed by 4 bases and J by 3 bases, 3 bases remained unmatched. The CDR3 totals 15 residues. Germline assignment: CDR1 SGHRS and CDR2 YFSETQ. CDR3 nucleotides: TGCGCCAGCAGCCGAGGGACAGGGGACACCGGGGAGCTGTTTTTT. It is translated as CASSRGTGDTGELFF.

At least ten counts were recorded for this clonotype. This chain connects TRBV5-6 to TRBJ2-1; maybe TRBD2 (5 bases). The V end was cut by 0 bases, the J end by 0 bases, with 13 bases between. The germline V gene encodes CDR1 SGHDT and CDR2 YYEEEE. CDR3 length equals 17 residues. CDR3 DNA: TGTGCCAGCAGCTTGGAAGCGGACGAAGGCTCCTACAATGAGCAGTTCTTC. It specifies CASSLEADEGSYNEQFF.

This clonotype appeared many times. The V and J genes are TRBV4-3 and TRBJ2-3; 7 nucleotides match TRBD1. V dropped 1 base and J dropped 5; count of bases not matched to a gene: 6. The CDR3 covers 15 residues. From germline, CDR1 is LGHNA and CDR2 YSLEER. CDR3 loop: CASSQGGQDVDTQYF. Written as DNA, the CDR3 is TGCGCCAGCAGCCAAGGAGGACAGGACGTAGATACGCAGTATTTT.

This clonotype was recorded at least ten times. The V gene is TRBV7-2, the J gene TRBJ2-5; no clear D gene. This CDR3 spans 15 amino acids. Germline assignment: CDR1 SGHTA and CDR2 FQGNSA. Trimming took 1 base from V and 1 from J, leaving 10 bases between them. For the CDR3, the DNA is TGTGCCAGCAGCTTAGTTAGCAGTTCCCAAGAGACCCAGTACTTC. This sequence encodes CASSLVSSSQETQYF.